This T cell receptor beta chain was obtained from a study of blood T cell repertoires in COVID-19. Study in general: The United States, Italy and Spain supplied acute and convalescent COVID-19 samples. PBMCs, B-cell-depleted T cells, or T cells provided the cDNA or gDNA that made up the material.

This CDR3 contains 11 residues. In germline, CDR1 is SEHNR, CDR2 FQNEAQ (reference sequence). Trimming took off 5 bases at V and 6 bases at J, with 6 bases between the two ends. Per the original methods: From reference gene primer amplification, estimates of nucleated cell counts were derived. Here immunoSEQ multiplex PCR was the method, and the copy in TCRdb shows in-frame clones only, minus some. For V, J and clone size, that table is used; D and trimming come from the DNA. This sample yields roughly 220,000 clones, of which more than 65% are seen a single time; 2% to 2.5% belongs to the top ten. This rearrangement joins TRBV7-9 to TRBJ2-3, with unresolved D. What was sequenced was peripheral blood. This receptor was identified in a woman aged 60-70 years with acute or convalescent COVID-19. The CDR3 sequence: CASSRRDTQYF. In nucleotides, the CDR3 is TGTGCCAGCAGCCGCAGGGATACGCAGTATTTT.